This paragraph reports one T cell receptor (beta chain). This entry belongs to a study of blood T cell repertoires in COVID-19. The V gene's germline CDR1 is SGHAT and CDR2 FQNNGV. CDR3 length: 15 amino acids. V trimming: 3 bases; J trimming: 4 bases; junction bases outside the gene matches: 2. Assay used: immunoSEQ multiplex PCR; TCRdb lists only in-frame clones, some missing. Here the sample spans approximately 130,000 clones, roughly four fifths being singletons. This sequence was found in a man aged 25 to 45 who had recovered from COVID-19. Sequencing was performed on PBMCs or T cells enriched from blood (not recorded which). The rearrangement links TRBV11-2 to TRBJ2-1; TRBD2 aligns across 11 bases. This CDR3 is CASSFGTSGYNEQFF. The CDR3 coding sequence is TGTGCCAGCAGCTTCGGGACTAGCGGTTACAATGAGCAGTTCTTC.